This entry is about one T cell receptor (beta chain). Original analysis: Amplified reference gene primers provided the basis for estimating nucleated cell counts. Repertoires were generated with immunoSEQ multiplex PCR, while TCRdb's copy carries only in-frame clones and drops some. D and trimming come from the DNA, and the V and J calls and clone size come from that table. The repertoire holds about 120,000 clones, with approximately 86% as singletons. The germline V gene encodes CDR1 SQVTM and CDR2 ANQGSEA. The CDR3 contains 11 residues. With 4 bases removed from V and 6 bases from J, the gap between germline ends came to 6 bases. This sample is part of a study of blood T cell repertoires in COVID-19. Study as a whole: The samples span acute and convalescent COVID-19 from the United States, Italy and Spain.

What was sequenced was peripheral blood. This chain joins TRBV29-1 and TRBJ2-2, with D uncertain. This receptor was identified in a human donor in a cohort sampled during active COVID-19. CDR3 nucleotide sequence: TGCAGCGTTGTGGCGGCCGGGGAGCTGTTTTTT. Amino acid sequence: CSVVAAGELFF.